These 13 T cell receptor beta chains came from one sample sequenced in a study of blood T cells in healthy people across ages. A second 7 to 11 cycle PCR used barcoded and J-beta primers. TCRdb re-analysed the 5' RACE reads in MiXCR, keeping a single row per CDR3 protein. This table holds approximately 810,000 distinct CDR3 sequences, less than 35% found once. What was sequenced was blood. The receptors originated from a woman over 75 in good health.

The V call is TRBV29-1, the J call TRBJ2-5; TRBD1 is a possible D gene (5 bases). The V gene lost 2 bases and the J gene lost 5 bases, with 15 bases spanning the gap. This CDR3 comprises 14 residues. Germline CDR1 SQVTM, CDR2 ANQGSEA. The CDR3 is CSVESLGVGETQYF. CDR3 nucleotide sequence: TGCAGCGTTGAATCTTTAGGGGTAGGGGAGACCCAGTACTTC.

This clonotype was seen a few times. V and J are TRBV10-2 and TRBJ1-5; D possibly corresponds to TRBD1 (5 bases). Germline lookup yields CDR1 WSHSY and CDR2 SAAADI. CDR3 length: 15 amino acids. Trimming removed 3 bases from V and 5 bases from J, with 14 bases in between. The DNA for the CDR3 is TGCGCCAGCAGTGACAGAGGGTCAGGGTATCAGCCCCAGCATTTT. Protein sequence: CASSDRGSGYQPQHF.

This clonotype was picked up many times. V and J are TRBV24-1 and TRBJ2-1; 13 positions agree with TRBD2. Trimming at V came to 3 bases and at J to 8 bases, leaving 6 bases not matched to a gene. Germline V gene lookup returns CDR1 KGHDR and CDR2 SFDVKD. CDR3 size: 16 residues. CDR3 in amino acids: CATSDALAGGAYEQFF. The CDR3 DNA follows: TGTGCCACCAGTGATGCACTAGCGGGGGGGGCTTATGAGCAGTTCTTC.

V and J are TRBV16 and TRBJ1-5; D is undetermined. CDR3 length equals 15 residues. V lost 0 bases and J lost 5, with 11 bases in between. Germline V gives CDR1 KGHSY, CDR2 FQNENV. CDR3 in amino acids: CASSQSSAGYQPQHF. CDR3 bases: TGTGCCAGCAGCCAATCGTCGGCTGGCTATCAGCCCCAGCATTTT.

J is TRBJ1-6 and V is TRBV20-1; a possible D gene is TRBD1 (6 bases). The germline CDR1 and CDR2 sequences are DFQATT and SNEGSKA (reference sequence). CDR3 length: 16 amino acids. The V gene lost 2 bases and the J gene lost 6 bases, with 17 bases spanning the gap. The CDR3 loop reads CSARTGTAAFNSPLHF. The CDR3 DNA follows: TGCAGTGCTAGAACAGGGACCGCAGCATTTAATTCACCCCTCCACTTT.

This clonotype was seen more than once but under ten times. The chain links TRBV10-1 to TRBJ2-2; 8 bases match TRBD1. The CDR3 extends over 17 amino acids. Germline V gives CDR1 WNHNN, CDR2 SYGVQD (reference sequence). J was trimmed by 0 bases and V by 5 bases; bases with no gene match: 8. CDR3 in amino acids: CASSPGQGASNTGELFF. The CDR3 DNA is TGCGCCAGCAGTCCTGGACAGGGAGCTTCGAACACCGGGGAGCTGTTTTTT.

The chain carries TRBV5-1 and TRBJ1-2, with 7 bases matching TRBD1. The V and J ends lost 3 bases and 3 bases, in that order; junction bases with no gene match: 5. The CDR3 spans 14 residues. The germline V gene encodes CDR1 SGHRS and CDR2 YFSETQ. CDR3 in amino acids: CASSYSGTDYGYTF. The CDR3 DNA reads as TGCGCCAGCAGCTATTCCGGGACAGACTATGGCTACACCTTC.

The V gene is TRBV12-3 or TRBV12-4, the J gene TRBJ1-1; the match to TRBD1 covers 12 bases. The CDR3 has 16 amino acids. The J segment lost 9 bases and the V segment lost 5 bases, leaving 13 bases of the junction unmatched. CDR3 DNA: TGTGCCAGCAGTCTTACCGCCGGGACAGGGGGCTTCCAAGCTTTCTTT. It specifies CASSLTAGTGGFQAFF.

A note on this clonotype: A much larger clone differs by one base, so this may be a read error. The genes are TRBV18 and TRBJ2-1; the D gene could be TRBD1 or TRBD2 (6 bases each). The germline gives CDR1 KGHSH, CDR2 LQKENI. The CDR3 is 16 amino acids. CDR3 in amino acids: CASPPSTGRTYNEQFF. Here the CDR3 DNA reads TGTGCCAGCCCACCAAGCACAGGGAGGACCTACAATGAGCAGTTCTTC.

This clonotype has just a few counts. This sequence joins TRBV7-9 and TRBJ2-1; 9 positions match TRBD1. J gave up 4 bases and V 1 base, and 2 bases lay outside the gene matches. CDR3 length: 15 amino acids. Germline CDR1 reads SEHNR; CDR2 reads FQNEAQ (reference sequence). CDR3 in amino acids: CASSLEGTGYNEQFF. CDR3 DNA: TGTGCCAGCAGCTTAGAAGGGACAGGGTACAATGAGCAGTTCTTC. The complete variable domain, with remaining parts taken from reference TRBV7-9 and TRBJ2-1, reads DTGVSQNPRHKITKRGQNVTFRCDPISEHNRLYWYRQTLGQGPEFLTYFQNEAQLEKSRLLSDRFSAERPKGSFSTLEIQRTEQGDSAMYLCASSLEGTGYNEQFFGPGTRLTVL.

J is TRBJ2-2 and V is TRBV7-9; D is unclear. The CDR3 is 13 amino acids. Germline CDR1 is SEHNR and CDR2 is FQNEAQ (reference sequence). Trimming shortened V by 5 bases and J by 7 bases, and 11 bases separated the two germline ends. The CDR3, as DNA: TGTGCCAGCAGCCCGTCACTGGACGGGGAGCTGTTTTTT. Protein product: CASSPSLDGELFF.

As for this clonotype: A much larger clonotype is one base distant, so this may be a read error. V and J are TRBV4-3 and TRBJ1-3; 7 nucleotides align to TRBD1. This CDR3 spans 17 amino acids. CDR1 LGHNA and CDR2 YSLEER come from the germline V gene. CDR3 region: CASSVRAGGRPGNAIYF. The CDR3 DNA follows: TGCGCCAGCAGCGTACGTGCAGGGGGTAGACCTGGAAACGCCATATATTTT.

This clonotype was seen more than once but under ten times. The chain combines TRBV28 with TRBJ1-1, with D maybe TRBD1 (5 bases). Per germline, CDR1 MDHEN and CDR2 SYDVKM. Trimming removed 6 bases from V and 0 bases from J, with 20 bases in between. The CDR3 consists of 17 residues. Written as DNA, the CDR3 is TGTGCCAGCAGCAGACAGTGGGGTAGTCGGATGAACACTGAAGCTTTCTTT. It translates to CASSRQWGSRMNTEAFF.